This T cell receptor beta chain stems from a study of a mutant IDH1 vaccine in newly diagnosed glioma. About the study: Administration of eight vaccinations to patients took place in weeks 1, 3, 5, 7, 11, 15, 19, 23.

Comments on this clone: As yet, its antigen is unknown.

The data were produced by immunoSEQ multiplex PCR, yet TCRdb's version contains in-frame clones alone and is incomplete. The table records over 45,000 clones, 80% of them present only once. Time point denoted: week 23, last vaccination. Each dose of the vaccine consisted of 300 ug of mutant IDH1 20-mer peptide, with topical imiquimod. Per germline, CDR1 MNHEY and CDR2 SVGAGI. The CDR3 is 15 residues long. The V and J ends lost 2 bases and 1 base respectively, with 6 bases between them. Study results and limitations: Seemingly, pseudoprogression had no relation to changes in the top peripheral T cell clonotypes.

This TCR was sampled from a man aged 40-50 years with glioma. The gene calls are TRBV6-5 and TRBJ2-6, with a weak D call TRBD2 (5 bases). Sample: PBMCs, taken from a glioma patient whose treatment included an IDH1 peptide vaccine. CDR3 region: CASSYRGSGANVLTF. CDR3 in DNA: TGTGCCAGCAGTTACCGGGGATCTGGGGCCAACGTCCTGACTTTC.